These 15 T cell receptor beta chains came from one sample sequenced in a study of T cell changes during pregnancy in multiple sclerosis. TCRdb's copy holds only in-frame clones and misses some; the assay was immunoSEQ multiplex PCR. The profile covers roughly 72,000 clones, with nearly 95% appearing a single time and about 0.13% taken by the ten largest. Material: CD4+ T cells from peripheral blood mononuclear cells, obtained after pregnancy. These receptors originate from a female donor with multiple sclerosis, enrolled in a pregnancy study.

This clone was seen once. The rearrangement uses TRBV5-1 and TRBJ1-2, with D uncertain. The CDR3 has 13 amino acids. Trimming removed 2 bases at V and 1 base at J, with 6 bases between. Per the germline V gene, CDR1 is SGHRS and CDR2 is YFSETQ. CDR3 sequence: CASSLADNYGYTF. The CDR3 nucleotides read TGCGCCAGCAGCTTAGCGGATAACTATGGCTACACCTTC.

This clone has a single count. This chain joins TRBV27 and TRBJ2-2; D is unresolved. This CDR3 spans 16 amino acids. V lost 4 bases and J 3 bases, leaving 15 bases between the germline ends. The V gene's germline CDR1 is MNHEY and CDR2 SMNVEV (reference sequence). The CDR3 loop is CASSSTPVPHTGELFF. The CDR3 DNA reads as TGTGCCAGCAGTTCGACACCGGTCCCCCACACCGGGGAGCTGTTTTTT.

This clone was counted a few times. V usage is TRBV7-6 and J usage is TRBJ2-1, with 7 bases aligning to TRBD2. The junction had 7 bases not matched to a gene; V was cut back by 1 base and J by 1 base. The CDR3 has 17 residues. Germline V gene data show CDR1 as SGHVS and CDR2 as FNYEAQ. CDR3 in amino acids: CASSLVSGGRSYNEQFF. For the CDR3, the DNA is TGTGCCAGCAGCTTAGTCTCGGGAGGAAGGTCCTACAATGAGCAGTTCTTC.

The V and J genes are TRBV6-6 and TRBJ2-3; 7 bases are shared with TRBD2. Germline V CDR1 and CDR2: MNHNY, SVGAGI (reference sequence). The CDR3 sequence is 13 residues long. The J segment lost 6 bases and the V segment lost 8 bases, leaving 8 bases of the junction unmatched. The DNA for the CDR3 is TGTGCCAGCCTCGAGGCCGGGAGGGATACGCAGTATTTT. This sequence encodes CASLEAGRDTQYF.

The rearrangement links TRBV28 to TRBJ2-7; TRBD1 aligns across 7 bases. The CDR3 contains 14 residues. CDR1 MDHEN and CDR2 SYDVKM come from the germline V gene. Trimming cost V 8 bases and J 0 bases; bases outside gene matches: 7. The CDR3 DNA reads as TGTGCCAGCCAGGGGACAGTTAGCTCCTACGAGCAGTACTTC. This gives the protein CASQGTVSSYEQYF.

The chain has TRBV7-6 and TRBJ1-1; 7 bases agree with TRBD1. Trimming took 3 bases from V and 5 from J; bases not matched to a gene: 9. This CDR3 contains 15 residues. Per germline, CDR1 SGHVS and CDR2 FNYEAQ. CDR3 nucleotides: TGTGCCAGCAGCTTGGTAACAGGGGCTTATACTGAAGCTTTCTTT. Its translation is CASSLVTGAYTEAFF. The entire variable domain, with the rest obtained from reference TRBV7-6 and TRBJ1-1, is as follows: GAGVSQSPRYKVTKRGQDVALRCDPISGHVSLYWYRQALGQGPEFLTYFNYEAQQDKSGLPNDRFSAERPEGSISTLTIQRTEQRDSAMYRCASSLVTGAYTEAFFGQGTRLTVV.

This chain links TRBV19 with TRBJ2-2, with 8 bases identical to TRBD2. CDR3 length equals 17 residues. Germline CDR1 and CDR2: LNHDA and SQIVND (reference sequence). The V segment lost 5 bases and the J segment 4 bases; nucleotides outside the gene matches: 12. The DNA of the CDR3 is TGTGCCAGTAGTGGTGTTGGGCGGACTAGCTTCACCGGGGAGCTGTTTTTT. Translated, it gives CASSGVGRTSFTGELFF.

This chain links TRBV7-8 with TRBJ1-2; 7 bases match TRBD1. Germline V gene data show CDR1 as SGHVS and CDR2 as FQNEAQ. The V segment lost 2 bases and the J segment 3 bases; nucleotides outside the gene matches: 6. This CDR3 comprises 15 residues. The CDR3 loop reads CASSLREGADYGYTF. CDR3 nucleotides: TGTGCCAGCAGCTTAAGAGAGGGGGCTGACTATGGCTACACCTTC.

The chain links TRBV28 to TRBJ1-4; tentative D call: TRBD1 (6 bases). The CDR3 length is 14 residues. V gave up 6 bases and J gave up 8 bases, with 16 bases separating them. Germline CDR1 reads MDHEN; CDR2 reads SYDVKM. CDR3 DNA: TGTGCCAGCAGACCCCAGGGGAGGGGGGAAAAACTGTTTTTT. Its translation is CASRPQGRGEKLFF.

The chain has TRBV30 and TRBJ1-5, with TRBD1 as a possible D gene (5 bases). Germline V gene sequence: CDR1 GTSNPN, CDR2 SVGIG (reference sequence). The CDR3 consists of 15 residues. The ends were cut back, 3 bases at V and 1 base at J, with 13 bases in the middle. The CDR3 loop is CAWSPTASSNQPQHF. Written as DNA, the CDR3 is TGTGCCTGGAGCCCGACAGCAAGCAGCAATCAGCCCCAGCATTTT.

This clone came up once. This chain joins TRBV5-1 and TRBJ2-5; the match to TRBD1 covers 8 bases. The CDR3 is made up of 15 amino acids. Germline-derived CDR1 and CDR2 are SGHRS and YFSETQ. V shed 4 bases, J shed 9 bases, and the junction held 14 bases outside the gene matches. CDR3 residues: CASSLGTARQGPQYF. Here the CDR3 DNA reads TGCGCCAGCAGCCTCGGGACAGCCCGACAGGGGCCCCAGTACTTC.

V usage is TRBV7-2 and J usage is TRBJ2-3, with D tentatively TRBD2 (5 bases). The ends were cut back, 0 bases at V and 4 bases at J, with 14 bases in the middle. Germline V gene data show CDR1 as SGHTA and CDR2 as FQGNSA. The CDR3 covers 16 residues. CDR3 coding DNA: TGTGCCAGCAGCTTAGCAGTACACGGGGAAGCAGATACGCAGTATTTT. Protein product: CASSLAVHGEADTQYF.

The chain recombines TRBV28 with TRBJ2-7, with 8 nucleotides matching TRBD1. The germline V gene has CDR1 MDHEN and CDR2 SYDVKM. The V gene end was trimmed by 5 bases and the J gene end by 2 bases; junction bases not matched to a gene: 11. The CDR3 is made up of 16 amino acids. The CDR3 region is CASSGPRTGNTYEQYF. In DNA form, the CDR3 reads TGTGCCAGCAGTGGGCCGAGGACAGGGAATACCTACGAGCAGTACTTC.

This sequence joins TRBV25-1 and TRBJ2-3; D may be TRBD2 (6 bases). Trimming removed 2 bases at V and 2 bases at J, with 11 bases between. The CDR3 has 15 residues. Per germline, CDR1 MGHDK and CDR2 SYGVNS. The CDR3 sequence: CASSEVRGNTDTQYF. Written as DNA, the CDR3 is TGTGCCAGCAGTGAAGTTCGCGGGAACACAGATACGCAGTATTTT.

This clone was found once. V and J are TRBV5-6 and TRBJ1-5; D might be TRBD1 (5 bases). Germline V gene data show CDR1 as SGHDT and CDR2 as YYEEEE. The V and J ends lost 2 bases and 3 bases respectively, with 24 bases between them. This CDR3 comprises 19 residues. Here the CDR3 reads CASSFKGRGWGVNNQPQHF. CDR3 nucleotides: TGTGCCAGCAGCTTTAAGGGGAGGGGTTGGGGCGTCAACAATCAGCCCCAGCATTTT.